The 12 T cell receptor beta chains below all came from one sample that was sequenced in a study of T-cell reconstitution after alpha-beta-depleted transplantation in children. The antigens for these receptors are not known. Construction of the TCRbeta library involved unique molecular identifiers. TCRdb itself ran the PCR reads through MiXCR, one entry per CDR3 protein. The repertoire has some 300,000 distinct CDR3 sequences, 6% to 10% of them found once; the top ten carry approximately 9.6%. Whole-study findings and limits: T-cell counts and diversity were attributed mostly to newly produced T cells one year after transplant.

Sample: peripheral blood, taken 360 days after TCRalphabeta/CD19-depleted stem cell transplant. Receptor source: a female patient aged 2-9 years who had a stem cell transplant for Fanconi anemia, so the T cells may come from the graft donor.

A few counts support this clonotype. The genes are TRBV11-2 and TRBJ2-3; a possible D gene is TRBD1 (7 bases). CDR1 is SGHAT, CDR2 FQNNGV, per germline. The CDR3 has 13 amino acids. Trimming took off 4 bases at V and 6 bases at J, with 11 bases between the two ends. The CDR3 region is CASSSQGRDTQYF. The CDR3 DNA reads TGTGCCAGCAGCTCACAGGGGAGGGATACGCAGTATTTT.

The chain joins TRBV20-1 to TRBJ1-2, with 7 bases aligning to TRBD1. The CDR3 has 13 residues. V trimming: 0 bases; J trimming: 6 bases; junction bases outside the gene matches: 4. Germline CDR1 and CDR2: DFQATT and SNEGSKA (reference sequence). For the CDR3, the DNA is TGCAGTGCTAGAGATGAAGGGGGCAATGGCTACACCTTC. This translates into CSARDEGGNGYTF.

This clonotype was found many times. The chain uses TRBV4-2 and TRBJ1-5; possibly TRBD1 for D (6 bases). Germline V gene lookup returns CDR1 LGHNA and CDR2 YNFKEQ. The CDR3 runs 15 residues. Trimming removed 0 bases at V and 2 bases at J, with 8 bases between. DNA of the CDR3: TGTGCCAGCAGCCAAGAGGGGGCGCGCAATCAGCCCCAGCATTTT. Encoded protein: CASSQEGARNQPQHF.

This clonotype was seen more than once but under ten times. V is TRBV11-2 and J is TRBJ1-6; 9 bases match TRBD1. The CDR3 spans 15 residues. Germline CDR1 SGHAT, CDR2 FQNNGV. The V gene end was trimmed by 6 bases and the J gene end by 8 bases; junction bases not matched to a gene: 8. This CDR3 is CASSMITGGDSPLHF. The CDR3 DNA is TGTGCCAGCAGTATGATAACAGGGGGCGATTCACCCCTCCACTTT.

This clonotype has at least ten counts. V and J are TRBV13 and TRBJ2-7; maybe TRBD1 (6 bases). Germline V lookup: CDR1 PRHDT, CDR2 FYEKMQ (reference sequence). The length of the CDR3 is 17 residues. The V end was cut by 4 bases, the J end by 3 bases, with 22 bases between. CDR3 DNA: TGTGCCAGCAGCTCCACATGGCGAGGGGGTCTCAGCTACGAGCAGTACTTC. The encoded protein is CASSSTWRGGLSYEQYF.

This clonotype was picked up many times. The chain is built from TRBV10-3 and TRBJ1-2; weak D call: TRBD1 (6 bases). V was cut by 5 bases and J by 0 bases, with 16 bases left in between. The CDR3 runs 16 residues. Germline V gene data show CDR1 as ENHRY and CDR2 as SYGVKD. The CDR3 DNA reads TGTGCCATCAGTCGCCCGGACAGCCTTGCTAACTATGGCTACACCTTC. Translation gives CAISRPDSLANYGYTF.

For this clonotype: One end of the junction is discordant with germline, which a read error may explain. CDR3 coding DNA: TGTGGCTGGAGCCGAGGGGGCTCAGGGGAAAAACTGTTTTTT. It codes for CGWSRGGSGEKLFF. The V gene is TRBV30, the J gene TRBJ1-4; TRBD1 matches at 7 bases. The CDR3 has 14 residues. The germline gives CDR1 GTSNPN, CDR2 SVGIG (reference sequence).

V is TRBV14 and J is TRBJ2-7; a weak D match, TRBD1 (6 bases). The CDR3 contains 16 residues. Germline CDR1 reads SGHDN; CDR2 reads FVKESK. V was shortened by 0 bases and J by 6 bases, with 18 bases between the two germline ends. For the CDR3, the DNA is TGTGCCAGCAGCCAAGAAATTGACGGGACACCTTCCGAGCAGTACTTC. This gives the protein CASSQEIDGTPSEQYF. Together with reference TRBV14 and TRBJ2-7, the CDR3 gives the full variable domain: EAGVTQFPSHSVIEKGQTVTLRCDPISGHDNLYWYRRVMGKEIKFLLHFVKESKQDESGMPNNRFLAERTGGTYSTLKVQPAELEDSGVYFCASSQEIDGTPSEQYFGPGTRLTVT.

The sample holds many counts of this clonotype. This chain uses TRBV5-1 with TRBJ1-1, with TRBD1 as a possible D gene (6 bases). Between the trimmed V and J ends, which lost 0 bases and 1 base, there was a span of 13 bases. The length of the CDR3 is 16 residues. Germline V gene data show CDR1 as SGHRS and CDR2 as YFSETQ. The CDR3 sequence is CASSLVPGGGNTEAFF. In DNA form, the CDR3 reads TGCGCCAGCAGCTTGGTTCCCGGAGGGGGGAACACTGAAGCTTTCTTT.

This clonotype was counted a few times. The CDR3: CASSPHFYGYTF. Here the CDR3 DNA reads TGTGCCAGCAGCCCCCATTTTTATGGCTACACCTTC. The chain couples TRBV9 to TRBJ1-2; D gene uncertain. V was cut by 4 bases and J by 5 bases, with 9 bases left in between. The CDR3 runs to 12 residues. The germline V gene encodes CDR1 SGDLS and CDR2 YYNGEE.

The gene calls are TRBV13 and TRBJ2-5; unclear D gene. Germline lookup yields CDR1 PRHDT and CDR2 FYEKMQ (reference sequence). Trimming removed 5 bases at V and 7 bases at J, with 14 bases between. The length of the CDR3 is 13 residues. Here the CDR3 DNA reads TGTGCCAGCAGCCTCCCGTTTACCGGGACCCAGTACTTC. This encodes CASSLPFTGTQYF.

In its sample, this clonotype was seen many times. The chain links TRBV5-1 to TRBJ2-1, with 7 positions matching TRBD2. V was clipped by 5 bases and J by 8 bases; unmatched bases: 10. CDR3 length: 14 amino acids. Germline assignment: CDR1 SGHRS and CDR2 YFSETQ. The DNA for the CDR3 is TGCGCCAGCAGTTTGTGGGAGGGCCTCGATGAGCAGTTCTTC. As protein: CASSLWEGLDEQFF. Full variable domain (remainder filled in from reference TRBV5-1 and TRBJ2-1): KAGVTQTPRYLIKTRGQQVTLSCSPISGHRSVSWYQQTPGQGLQFLFEYFSETQRNKGNFPGRFSGRQFSNSRSEMNVSTLELGDSALYLCASSLWEGLDEQFFGPGTRLTVL.